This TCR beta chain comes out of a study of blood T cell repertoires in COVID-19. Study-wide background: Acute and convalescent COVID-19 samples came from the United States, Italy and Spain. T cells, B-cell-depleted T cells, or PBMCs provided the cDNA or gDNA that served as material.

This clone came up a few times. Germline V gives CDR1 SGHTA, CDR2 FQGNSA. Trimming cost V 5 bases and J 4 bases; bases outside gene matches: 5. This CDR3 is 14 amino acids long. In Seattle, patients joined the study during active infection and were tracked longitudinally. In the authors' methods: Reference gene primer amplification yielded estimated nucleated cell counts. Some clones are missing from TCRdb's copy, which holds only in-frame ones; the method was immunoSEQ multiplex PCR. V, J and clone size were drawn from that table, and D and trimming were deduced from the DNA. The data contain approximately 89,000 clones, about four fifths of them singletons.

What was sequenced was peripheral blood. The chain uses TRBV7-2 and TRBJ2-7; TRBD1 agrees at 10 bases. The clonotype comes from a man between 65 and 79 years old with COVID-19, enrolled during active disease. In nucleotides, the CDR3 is TGTGCCAGCAGCCCGACAGGGGGCAGGTACGAGCAGTACTTC. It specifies CASSPTGGRYEQYF.